What follows describes a single T cell receptor (beta chain). The antigen remains unidentified. This sample is drawn from a study of Ad26.COV2.S vaccination and SARS-CoV-2 variants. Study-level findings and limits: The study found similar non-spike TCR breadth in vaccine and placebo recipients.

Assay used: immunoSEQ multiplex PCR; TCRdb lists only in-frame clones, some missing. The data hold around 450,000 clones, with 89% observed a single time. The CDR3 is made up of 14 amino acids. Germline V gene data show CDR1 as ENHRY and CDR2 as SYGVKD. The V end lost 8 bases, the J end lost 2 bases, and 15 bases lay between the germline ends. The treatment: some 19 received Ad26.COV2.S at low or high dose, single or two shots; about 5 received placebo; per-sample allocation not given. Collection of the samples took place on day 63 after the first injection of vaccine or placebo. This sequence originates from a person between 18 and 59 years old who received the Ad26.COV2.S COVID-19 vaccine or a placebo. The input for sequencing was peripheral blood, taken in a trial of Ad26.COV2.S vaccine versus placebo. The chain recombines TRBV10-3 with TRBJ1-2; D is unclear. The DNA for the CDR3 is TGTGCCATCGGCCCCCATCAACGAAACTATGGCTACACCTTC. It specifies CAIGPHQRNYGYTF.